Listed below are T cell receptor beta chains from one sample, sequenced in a study of cytomegalovirus exposure and HLA in healthy donors. Using immunoSEQ multiplex PCR, the repertoire was profiled, and TCRdb retains in-frame clones only, with some absent. The sample contains under 130,000 clones, around two thirds of which appear only once. Source material: PBMCs. Receptors were obtained from a man aged 50-60 years in good health and CMV-seropositive. Each CDR3 is given without its conserved first and last residue. Each record gives: J gene, clone size, V gene, CDR3 protein. Size tells how often a clone was seen (once, few, many) or the class of an expanded clone, and some rows leave it out.

TRBJ2-7 NA TRBV10-3 AIMDAGYEQY
TRBJ1-5 NA TRBV19 ASSIRGQGKVASNQPQH
TRBJ2-7 NA TRBV5-4 ASSYGLAGLSYEQY
TRBJ2-4 NA TRBV21-1 ASSKTYLPGTSGKPIAKNIQY
TRBJ2-3 NA TRBV28 ASSLTGHFTDTQY
TRBJ1-2 NA TRBV19 ASRDRDGGYT
TRBJ2-5 NA TRBV7-2 ASSLAGVQETQY
TRBJ2-1 NA TRBV29-1 SVAGTSVNNEQF
TRBJ2-1 NA TRBV29-1 SVERDSNEQF
TRBJ2-3 NA TRBV2 ASSVGRGPGDTQY
TRBJ2-3 NA TRBV11-1 ASSQKRFTDTQY
TRBJ1-1 few TRBV5-4 ASSRQGKGVAEAF
TRBJ1-2 NA TRBV25-1 ASSVGQTYGYT
TRBJ2-1 NA TRBV23-1 ASSLGRGNEQF
TRBJ2-3 few TRBV18 ASSPTSGSTDTQY
TRBJ1-5 few TRBV5-6 ASSSSGQGHSNQPQH
TRBJ2-3 NA TRBV9 ASSRLAGADTQY
TRBJ1-2 NA TRBV5-4 ASSFSGGQDGYT
TRBJ2-5 few TRBV7-6 ASSLARRGETQY
TRBJ2-7 few TRBV2 ASRNGLAGGYEQY
TRBJ2-3 NA TRBV5-1 ASSLAERDTQY
TRBJ2-3 NA TRBV29-1 SSGQGASIDTQY
TRBJ2-3 NA TRBV4-2 ASRDPGGGTDTQY
TRBJ1-4 NA TRBV30 AWSVRFEEKLF
TRBJ2-4 NA TRBV4-1 ASSQDSDSKNIQY
TRBJ1-5 few TRBV28 AMATGAQQPQH
TRBJ1-2 NA TRBV10-3 AISERGTSPYGYT
TRBJ1-2 NA TRBV7-2 ASSLTGGVYGYT
TRBJ2-7 NA TRBV11-2 ASSKQGYEQY
TRBJ1-5 NA TRBV27 ASSSGLWQPQH
TRBJ2-7 NA TRBV10-3 AAGQTLYEQY
TRBJ2-5 NA TRBV6-5 ASGIRDSQETQY
TRBJ1-1 NA TRBV25-1 ASISRRGTEAF
TRBJ2-3 NA TRBV2 ASSVPGLAGGSVTDTQY
TRBJ2-7 NA TRBV11-2 ASSLPGQGDRGQY
TRBJ2-3 NA TRBV30 AWSVGGLAGSLGTDTQY
TRBJ1-1 few TRBV7-9 ASSPDGITEAF
TRBJ2-1 NA TRBV13 ASSLPSPTSGRLDEQF